The sequence of this T cell receptor beta chain was determined in a study of spatial heterogeneity in lung cancer. Study as a whole: Detected sequences consistently included more beta-chain ones than alpha-chain ones. General study points: The appearance of ubiquitous expanded tumor TCRs in blood was greater at resection than follow-up.

A unique molecular identifier was carried by every single TCR cDNA molecule. TCRdb used MiXCR to reprocess the 5' RACE reads, holding one entry per CDR3 protein. Seen here are around 14,000 distinct CDR3 sequences, 11% observed once, and the top ten hold roughly a third. This CDR3 region has 15 residues. As to time point: sample taken at primary tumor resection. The input material, whole RNA from tumor, nontumor lung or frozen PBMC, was sequenced unsorted. The donors were 70 or so patients with non-small cell lung cancer that was early-stage and untreated. Worth noting for this clonotype: Antigen unknown.

The receptor was isolated from a female donor with early-stage non-small cell lung cancer. Specimen: PBMCs, collected at surgery. V and J are TRBV12-2 and TRBJ1-1; the table's D call TRBD1 went unverified against the DNA. TRBV12-2 corresponds to a pseudogene. The CDR3 DNA reads TGTGCAAGTCGCTTACCAGGGGGAGGGAACACTGAAGCTTTCTTT. Residues: CASRLPGGGNTEAFF.